This record concerns one T cell receptor (beta chain) sequence. Antigen: not known. The data were taken from a study of post-analysis software for immune sequencing data. Notes on the study in general: Several TRBV segments, TRBV5-6, TRBV5-1 and TRBV20-1 among them, were found more frequent in patients than controls.

This CDR3 is 15 amino acids long. V shed 6 bases and J 8 bases; nucleotides not matched to a gene: 11. Incorporated into the TCR beta cDNA libraries were unique molecular identifiers, which served to reduce PCR and sequencing biases. TCRdb independently ran MiXCR on the PCR reads; one entry per CDR3 protein. The sample carries about 820,000 distinct CDR3 sequences, approximately 50% recorded once. The chain combines TRBV12-3 or TRBV12-4 with TRBJ2-1; 9 bases map to TRBD1. The sample was blood. The TCR comes from a girl aged 10-17 years with multiple sclerosis. The CDR3 loop is CASSLQGDRVHEQFF. The CDR3 DNA follows: TGTGCCAGCAGCTTACAAGGGGACAGGGTGCATGAGCAGTTCTTC.